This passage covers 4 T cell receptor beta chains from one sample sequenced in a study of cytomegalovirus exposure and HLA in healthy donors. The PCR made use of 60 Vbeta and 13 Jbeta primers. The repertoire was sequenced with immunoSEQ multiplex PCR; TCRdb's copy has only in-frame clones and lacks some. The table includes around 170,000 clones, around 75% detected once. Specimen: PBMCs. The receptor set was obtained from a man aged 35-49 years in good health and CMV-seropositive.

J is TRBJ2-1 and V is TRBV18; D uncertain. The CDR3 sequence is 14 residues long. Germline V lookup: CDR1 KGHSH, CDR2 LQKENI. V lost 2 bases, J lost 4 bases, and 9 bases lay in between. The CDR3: CASSPAITYNEQFF. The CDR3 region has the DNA TGTGCCAGCTCACCAGCCATAACTTACAATGAGCAGTTCTTC.

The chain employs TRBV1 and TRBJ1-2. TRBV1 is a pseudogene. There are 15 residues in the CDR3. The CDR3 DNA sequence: TGCACCAGCAGCGCAAGCAGGTCGCGGGGGCATGGCTACACCTTC. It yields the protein CTSSASRSRGHGYTF.

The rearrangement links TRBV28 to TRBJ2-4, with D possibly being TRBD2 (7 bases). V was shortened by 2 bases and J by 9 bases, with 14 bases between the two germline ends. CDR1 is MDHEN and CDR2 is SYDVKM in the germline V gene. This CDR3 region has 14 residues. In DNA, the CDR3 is TGTGCCAGCAGTTTAGGGGGGGCGCTGGGCATTCAGTACTTC. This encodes CASSLGGALGIQYF. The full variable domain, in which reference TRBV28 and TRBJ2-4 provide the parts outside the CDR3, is DVKVTQSSRYLVKRTGEKVFLECVQDMDHENMFWYRQDPGLGLRLIYFSYDVKMKEKGDIPEGYSVSREKKERFSLILESASTNQTSMYLCASSLGGALGIQYFGAGTRLSVL.

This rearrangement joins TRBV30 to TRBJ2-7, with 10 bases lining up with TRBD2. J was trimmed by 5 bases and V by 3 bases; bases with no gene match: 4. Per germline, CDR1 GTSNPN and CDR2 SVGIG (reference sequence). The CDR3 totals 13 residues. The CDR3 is CAWSRGTSDEQYF. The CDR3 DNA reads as TGTGCCTGGAGCCGAGGGACTAGCGACGAGCAGTACTTC.